This paragraph covers one T cell receptor beta chain sequence. This entry is derived from a study of blood T cell repertoires in COVID-19. Study-level background: The origin of the acute and convalescent COVID-19 samples was the United States, Italy and Spain. T cells, B-cell-depleted T cells, or PBMCs provided the cDNA or gDNA that served as material.

Assay used: immunoSEQ multiplex PCR; TCRdb lists only in-frame clones, some missing. The data show approximately 93,000 clones, 86% seen once. The sequencing input was peripheral blood. This sequence was found in a man aged 50 to 60 with active or convalescent COVID-19.

This CDR3 reads CASSSAEGGEYGYTF. The CDR3, as DNA: TGCGCCAGCAGCTCCGCGGAAGGGGGAGAGTATGGCTACACCTTC. This chain joins TRBV5-1 and TRBJ1-2, with D perhaps TRBD1 (6 bases). This CDR3 spans 15 amino acids. Germline V gene sequence: CDR1 SGHRS, CDR2 YFSETQ. The germline V and J ends were trimmed by 3 bases and 5 bases, with 17 bases remaining between them.